Listed below are T cell receptor beta chains from one sample, sequenced in a study of spatial heterogeneity in lung cancer. TCRdb used MiXCR to reprocess the 5' RACE reads, holding one entry per CDR3 protein. Here the sample spans some 120,000 distinct CDR3 sequences, 10% to 15% being singletons. This specimen was PBMCs, taken at follow-up. Receptors originate from a male donor with early-stage non-small cell lung cancer. The CDR3 runs from the conserved cysteine through the conserved F or W. The order of the fields is clone size, J gene, V gene, D gene, CDR3 DNA, CDR3 protein. The D gene is left open where the match is weak. Clone size is stated in some rows and not others, as once, few, many or a class when expanded.

many | TRBJ1-1 | TRBV5-1 | TRBD1 | TGCGCCAGCAGCTCTTACCGACAGGGTCGGAACACTGAAGCTTTCTTT | CASSSYRQGRNTEAFF
NA | TRBJ2-5 | TRBV7-2 | NA | TGTGCCAGCAGCCCCCCCAAGGTGGGAGAGACCCAGTACTTC | CASSPPKVGETQYF
many | TRBJ1-2 | TRBV7-2 | NA | TGTGCCAGCAGCTTAGACGGGACTAGATATGGCTACACCTTC | CASSLDGTRYGYTF
few | TRBJ2-3 | TRBV11-2 | NA | TGTGCCAACTCCCCGGGGGGCACAGATACGCAGTATTTT | CANSPGGTDTQYF
few | TRBJ2-5 | TRBV5-1 | NA | TGCGCCAGCAGCTTCTCCGCAGGGGAAGAGACCCAGTACTTC | CASSFSAGEETQYF
NA | TRBJ1-5 | TRBV11-3 | NA | TGTGCCAGCAGTCTTGGACTCAATCAGCCCCAGCATTTT | CASSLGLNQPQHF
NA | TRBJ2-6 | TRBV10-3 | NA | TGTGCCACCGGAGCTGGGGCCAACGTCCTGACTTTC | CATGAGANVLTF
NA | TRBJ1-5 | TRBV11-2 | TRBD1 | TGTGCCAGCAGCCCGAGGACAGGGGGCGTCGGGCAGCCCCAGCATTTT | CASSPRTGGVGQPQHF
many | TRBJ1-3 | TRBV10-3 | NA | TGTGCCTCCAGATCCCACTCTGGAAACACCATATATTTT | CASRSHSGNTIYF
NA | TRBJ2-3 | TRBV7-2 | TRBD2 | TGTGCCAGCAGCTTAGAATTGCCGGGACTAGGATTCGCAGATACGCAGTATTTT | CASSLELPGLGFADTQYF
many | TRBJ2-7 | TRBV20-1 | TRBD1 | TGCAGTGCTAGTGGGACAGGGGACTCCTACGAGCAGTACTTC | CSASGTGDSYEQYF
few | TRBJ1-6 | TRBV7-6 | TRBD1 | TGTGCCAGCAGCTTAGCGGGACAGACGAGCTCCTATAATTCACCCCTCCACTTT | CASSLAGQTSSYNSPLHF
NA | TRBJ2-7 | TRBV5-1 | TRBD2 | TGCGCCAGCAGCTTGCGGGGGGGCTACGAGCAGTACTTC | CASSLRGGYEQYF
many | TRBJ1-3 | TRBV20-1 | NA | TGCAGTGCTAGAGACGTTCGTTCTAACACCATATATTTT | CSARDVRSNTIYF
few | TRBJ2-7 | TRBV5-1 | NA | TGCGCCAGCAGCTTGGCCCAGGTTCAGTACTTC | CASSLAQVQYF
many | TRBJ2-5 | TRBV5-1 | NA | TGCGCCAGCAGCTTAGGTAAAGGGTGGGAGACCCAGTACTTC | CASSLGKGWETQYF
NA | TRBJ1-6 | TRBV12-3/TRBV12-4 | NA | TGTGCCAGCAGGAAGGGTGGGAGCTCCTATAATTCACCCCTCCACTTT | CASRKGGSSYNSPLHF
NA | TRBJ2-5 | TRBV4-2 | TRBD2 | TGTGCCAGCAGCCATACTAGCGGGGGGACCCTAGAGACCCAGTACTTC | CASSHTSGGTLETQYF